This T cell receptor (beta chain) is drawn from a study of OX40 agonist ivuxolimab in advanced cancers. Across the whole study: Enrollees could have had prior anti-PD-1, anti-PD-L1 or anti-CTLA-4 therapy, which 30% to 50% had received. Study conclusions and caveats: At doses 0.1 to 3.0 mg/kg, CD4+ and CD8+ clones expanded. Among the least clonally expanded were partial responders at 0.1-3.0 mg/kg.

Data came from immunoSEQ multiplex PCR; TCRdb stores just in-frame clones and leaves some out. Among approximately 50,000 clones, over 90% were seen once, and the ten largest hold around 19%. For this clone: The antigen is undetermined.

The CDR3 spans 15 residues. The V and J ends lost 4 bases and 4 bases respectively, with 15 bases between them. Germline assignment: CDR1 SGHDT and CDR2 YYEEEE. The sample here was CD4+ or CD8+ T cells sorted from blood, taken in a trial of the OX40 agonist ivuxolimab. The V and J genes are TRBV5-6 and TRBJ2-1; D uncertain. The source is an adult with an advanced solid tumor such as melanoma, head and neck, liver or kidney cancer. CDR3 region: CASSLLGGGYNEQFF. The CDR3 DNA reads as TGTGCCAGCAGCCTCCTCGGCGGCGGTTACAATGAGCAGTTCTTC.